This T cell receptor beta chain was recovered during a study of T cells in Graves' hyperthyroidism and ophthalmopathy. Study information: The blood sample was taken at first diagnosis, before treatment began. General observations from the study: Blood also carried most thyroid clonotypes expanded above 0.001.

The CDR3 extends over 12 amino acids. Trimming left V 4 bases short and J 5 bases short, with 9 bases between. The germline CDR1 and CDR2 sequences are SEHNR and FQNEAQ (reference sequence). Graves' hyperthyroidism without ophthalmopathy progression within 18 months was termed stable. Recently diagnosed hyperthyroidism of less than 2 months' duration affected patients aged 18 to 65. This clonotype was recorded at least ten times. The antigen remains unidentified. Amplified TCR beta CDR3 regions came from RNA transcripts. HTBI primers were used for first-round RT-PCR of the TCR CDR3. MiXCR was run by TCRdb on the multiplex PCR reads, yielding one entry per CDR3 protein. The data show some 200,000 distinct CDR3 sequences, roughly 17% seen once.

The rearrangement joins TRBV7-9 to TRBJ2-7; D could derive from TRBD1 or TRBD2 (6 bases each). This receptor was obtained from a woman aged 50 to 60 with Graves' hyperthyroidism. The sample comprised blood. The CDR3, as DNA: TGTGCCAGCAGCTACAGGGAGGACGAGCAGTACTTC. Residues: CASSYREDEQYF.